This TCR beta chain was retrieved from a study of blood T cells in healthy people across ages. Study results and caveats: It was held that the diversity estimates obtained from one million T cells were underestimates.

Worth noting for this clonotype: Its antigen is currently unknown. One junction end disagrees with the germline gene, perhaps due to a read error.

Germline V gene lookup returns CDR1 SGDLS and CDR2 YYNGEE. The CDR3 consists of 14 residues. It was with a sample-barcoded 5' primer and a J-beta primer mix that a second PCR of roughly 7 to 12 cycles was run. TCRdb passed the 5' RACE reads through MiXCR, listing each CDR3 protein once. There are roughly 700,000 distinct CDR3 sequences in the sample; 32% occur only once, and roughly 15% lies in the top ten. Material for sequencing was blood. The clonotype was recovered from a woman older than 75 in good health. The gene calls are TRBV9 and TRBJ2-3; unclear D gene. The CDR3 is CTSSPTTSTDTQYF. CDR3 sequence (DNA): TGTACCAGCAGCCCGACAACTAGCACAGATACGCAGTATTTT.